These T cell receptor beta chains were read from a single sample in a study of regulatory T cells in long-lasting Graves disease. TCRdb used MiXCR to reprocess the multiplex PCR reads, holding one entry per CDR3 protein. The table lists about 330,000 distinct CDR3 sequences, under 20% of them singletons. In addition, the sample was reused for a study of T cells in Graves' hyperthyroidism and ophthalmopathy.

The specimen comprised peripheral blood mononuclear cells (PBMCs), sampled at new diagnosis, from a patient treated with antithyroid drugs. The source is a woman aged 18-29 years with Graves disease. Both conserved end residues are part of each CDR3. A D gene is named only where the DNA matches it firmly. Clone size is shown for a subset of rows, as once, few, many or a class of expanded clone.

>TRBV11-2|many|.|TRBJ1-4
CASSSGLPGGEKLFF
TGTGCCAGCAGCTCGGGACTCCCTGGAGGCGAAAAACTGTTTTTT
>TRBV28|many|TRBD2|TRBJ2-3
CASSLGTSGISTDTQYF
TGTGCCAGCAGTTTAGGGACTAGCGGGATAAGCACAGATACGCAGTATTTT
>TRBV6-2/TRBV6-3|many|.|TRBJ2-3
CASSPRRVLGTDTQYF
TGTGCCAGCAGCCCTCGTCGGGTATTAGGCACAGATACGCAGTATTTT
>TRBV28|many|.|TRBJ2-1
CASSTRFNKGPALLGEQFF
TGTGCCAGCAGTACCAGATTCAACAAGGGACCTGCTCTGTTGGGTGAGCAGTTCTTC
>TRBV30|many|.|TRBJ2-7
CAWGRAHEQYF
TGTGCCTGGGGCAGGGCACACGAGCAGTACTTC
>TRBV5-1|.|TRBD2|TRBJ2-5
CASSSQGTSGKQETQYF
TGCGCCAGCAGCAGCCAAGGGACTAGCGGGAAACAAGAGACCCAGTACTTC
>TRBV2|many|.|TRBJ1-5
CASTKSQGSNQPQHF
TGTGCCAGCACCAAATCACAGGGTAGCAATCAGCCCCAGCATTTT
>TRBV5-1|.|TRBD2|TRBJ2-1
CASSLELAGGWYEQFF
TGCGCCAGCAGCTTGGAGCTAGCGGGGGGGTGGTATGAGCAGTTCTTC
>TRBV2|many|TRBD1|TRBJ2-7
CASSEGQGTYEQYF
TGTGCCAGCAGTGAGGGACAGGGGACCTACGAGCAGTACTTC
>TRBV6-1|.|TRBD1|TRBJ1-1
CASSETGGPRAFF
TGTGCCAGCAGTGAGACAGGGGGCCCGAGGGCTTTCTTT
>TRBV9|.|.|TRBJ1-4
CASSVGGANEKLFF
TGTGCCAGCAGCGTAGGAGGGGCTAATGAAAAACTGTTTTTT
>TRBV9|.|TRBD2|TRBJ2-1
CASSGGGSAYNELFF
TGTGCCAGCAGCGGAGGCGGGAGCGCCTACAATGAGCTGTTCTTC
>TRBV11-2|many|TRBD1|TRBJ2-7
CASSFLGQGAGYEQYF
TGTGCCAGCAGCTTCCTGGGACAGGGGGCTGGCTACGAGCAGTACTTC
>TRBV15|.|TRBD2|TRBJ2-3
CATSISREGGTDTQYF
TGTGCCACCAGCATATCCCGGGAGGGGGGCACAGATACGCAGTATTTT
>TRBV7-3|many|.|TRBJ2-1
CASSLAMTPNNEQFF
TGTGCCAGCAGCTTAGCTATGACACCAAACAATGAGCAGTTCTTC
>TRBV28|.|TRBD2|TRBJ2-2
CASSSPREGFTGELFF
TGTGCCAGCAGTTCGCCGCGGGAGGGTTTCACCGGGGAGCTGTTTTTT